The rows below give T cell receptor beta chains drawn from one sample of a study of T-cell memory formation after mild COVID-19. TCRdb ran MiXCR on the 5' RACE reads and lists one entry per CDR3 protein. Of about 340,000 distinct CDR3 sequences listed, approximately 15% are singletons. Source material: PBMCs or a T cell subset sorted from them (not recorded which). All receptors derive from a man between 18 and 35 years old who had mild COVID-19 (a few samples of this study predate the infection). Cell type and time point are not known. Both conserved end residues are part of each CDR3. A D gene is named only where the DNA matches it firmly. For some rows the clone size is stated as once, few or many, or as a class when expanded; others skip it.

D gene,clone size,V gene,J gene,CDR3 DNA,CDR3 protein
NA,few,TRBV27,TRBJ1-4,TGTGCCAGCAGTTTTCCGGCGAGTGAAAAACTGTTTTTT,CASSFPASEKLFF
NA,NA,TRBV7-2,TRBJ2-5,TGTGCCAGCAGCTCCATGGTAGACGGAGGGGAGACCCAGTACTTC,CASSSMVDGGETQYF
NA,NA,TRBV3-1,TRBJ2-1,TGTGCCAGCAGCCAAGATCACGGGGGCTATGAGCAGTTCTTC,CASSQDHGGYEQFF
NA,NA,TRBV2,TRBJ1-1,TGTGCCAGCGGACAGCTGCAGAACACTGAAGCTTTCTTT,CASGQLQNTEAFF
NA,many,TRBV7-2,TRBJ1-5,TGTGCCAGCAGTCGTTTCAATCAGCCCCAGCATTTT,CASSRFNQPQHF
NA,NA,TRBV10-3,TRBJ2-2,TGTGCCACGGGACAAACGGCACCCGCGAACACCGGGGAGCTGTTTTTT,CATGQTAPANTGELFF
NA,NA,TRBV4-1,TRBJ1-6,TGCGCCAGCAGCCAAGGGAACAGGGTACTCTATAATTCACCCCTCCACTTT,CASSQGNRVLYNSPLHF
TRBD1,few,TRBV6-5,TRBJ2-7,TGTGCCAGCAGTTACTCAGGGGGCAATTACGAGCAGTACTTC,CASSYSGGNYEQYF
TRBD1,NA,TRBV5-1,TRBJ1-1,TGCGCCAGCAGCAAGGGACAGGGGGGCACTGAAGCTTTCTTT,CASSKGQGGTEAFF
TRBD1,NA,TRBV20-1,TRBJ1-2,TGCAGTGCGGGTGACTGGACAGGGAACTATGGCTACACCTTC,CSAGDWTGNYGYTF
NA,few,TRBV28,TRBJ2-1,TGTGCCAGCAGGTCCTCGCTAGCGAAGCAGTTCTTC,CASRSSLAKQFF
TRBD1,few,TRBV6-5,TRBJ2-1,TGTGCCAGCAGGGCCGACAGGGGCGACTACAATGAGCAGTTCTTC,CASRADRGDYNEQFF
TRBD2,many,TRBV4-1,TRBJ2-6,TGCGCCAGCAGCCCCCGCGGGAGGTCCTCTGGGGCCAACGTCCTGACTTTC,CASSPRGRSSGANVLTF
NA,NA,TRBV7-9,TRBJ1-2,TGTGCCAGCAGCTTACCCCGACAGAGAAAGTATGGCTACACCTTC,CASSLPRQRKYGYTF
NA,few,TRBV7-3,TRBJ2-5,TGTGCCAGCAGCTTAAGTACTTTAGAGACCCAGTACTTC,CASSLSTLETQYF
NA,few,TRBV15,TRBJ1-5,TGTGCCACCAGCAGTCAGTTGGGGGGGGCAGGGCCCCAGCATTTT,CATSSQLGGAGPQHF
NA,few,TRBV12-3/TRBV12-4,TRBJ1-4,TGTGCCAGCAGAACACGGGGGGCGAATGAAAAACTGTTTTTT,CASRTRGANEKLFF
NA,few,TRBV2,TRBJ2-3,TGTGCCAGCGGATGGGCCCGCGCAGATACGCAGTATTTT,CASGWARADTQYF
TRBD2,NA,TRBV4-1,TRBJ2-5,TGCGCCAGCAGCCTCCCTGGGAGGGGAGAGACCCAGTACTTC,CASSLPGRGETQYF
NA,few,TRBV15,TRBJ2-7,TGTGCCACCAGCAGAGATCCCGGACAGAACGAGCAGTACTTC,CATSRDPGQNEQYF
NA,few,TRBV5-1,TRBJ2-5,TGCGCCAGCAGCTTGTCGGATAGCGGACTAGAGACCCAGTACTTC,CASSLSDSGLETQYF
NA,NA,TRBV7-8,TRBJ1-2,TGTGCCAGCAGCTTAGCGGGGGCGGACACTAACTATGGCTACACCTTC,CASSLAGADTNYGYTF
NA,many,TRBV3-1,TRBJ1-1,TGTGCCAGCAGCCAAGGACCCATGAACACTGAAGCTTTCTTT,CASSQGPMNTEAFF